Listed below are T cell receptor beta chains from one sample, sequenced in a study of T-cell memory formation after mild COVID-19. TCRdb processed the 5' RACE reads anew with MiXCR; each CDR3 protein has one entry. The sample lists 410,000 or so distinct CDR3 sequences; 20% to 30% were seen once. The material sequenced was PBMCs or a T cell subset sorted from them (not recorded which). The receptor source for this set is an adult woman who had mild COVID-19 (a few samples of this study predate the infection). Cell type and time point are not known. The CDR3 runs from the conserved cysteine through the conserved F or W. The D gene is left open where the match is weak. Some rows have no size entry. The others give once, few or many, or a class for an expanded clone.

d_call	clone_size	v_call	j_call	cdr3_nt	cdr3_aa
TRBD1	-	TRBV20-1	TRBJ1-1	TGCAGTGCTAGAGAGACAGGGGGCTCCGGCACTGAAGCTTTCTTT	CSARETGGSGTEAFF
TRBD1	-	TRBV19	TRBJ2-7	TGTGCCAGTAGTATTCCGGGACAGCTTCTCTCCGAGCAGTACTTC	CASSIPGQLLSEQYF
-	-	TRBV29-1	TRBJ1-4	TGCAGCGTTGATTTTGGGGGCGCGAGTGAAAAACTGTTTTTT	CSVDFGGASEKLFF
-	many	TRBV5-1	TRBJ2-1	TGTGCCAGCAGCTTAGACAGCTACAATGAGCAGTTCTTC	CASSLDSYNEQFF
TRBD2	many	TRBV5-1	TRBJ2-1	TGCGCCAGCAGAGCGGGGGAGACCTACAATGAGCAGTTCTTC	CASRAGETYNEQFF
-	few	TRBV7-9	TRBJ1-2	TGTGCCAGCAGCTTAGCTTGGTGGGGCTACACCTTC	CASSLAWWGYTF
-	-	TRBV20-1	TRBJ1-2	TGCAGTGCTGGTAGACAGGCCTTCTATGGCTACACCTTC	CSAGRQAFYGYTF
-	-	TRBV7-3	TRBJ2-2	TGTGCCAGCAGCCTGTGGCCCGGGGAGCTGTTTTTT	CASSLWPGELFF
TRBD2	-	TRBV19	TRBJ2-2	TGTGCCAGTAGTATGACTAGCGGGGGTACCGGGGAGCTGTTTTTT	CASSMTSGGTGELFF
TRBD2	few	TRBV12-3/TRBV12-4	TRBJ2-7	TGTGCCAGCAGCAGTCTAGCGGGATACTACGAGCAGTACTTC	CASSSLAGYYEQYF
-	few	TRBV24-1	TRBJ2-1	TGTGCCACCAGTTCCCTGCCCAATGAGCAGTTCTTC	CATSSLPNEQFF
-	few	TRBV7-8	TRBJ2-3	TGTGCCAGCTCCTCGTTGTGGGACACCACAGATACGCAGTATTTT	CASSSLWDTTDTQYF
TRBD1	-	TRBV20-1	TRBJ2-1	TGCAGTGCTAGTCCGGGACAGGGATACAATGAGCAGTTCTTC	CSASPGQGYNEQFF
-	few	TRBV5-1	TRBJ1-5	TGCGCCAGCAGCTTGGAGGGGCGGAAAGATCAGCCCCAGCATTTT	CASSLEGRKDQPQHF
TRBD1	few	TRBV7-9	TRBJ1-4	TGTGCCAGCAGCCCCTTCCAGGGGGGTGTCGAAAAACTGTTTTTT	CASSPFQGGVEKLFF
-	-	TRBV6-5	TRBJ2-1	TGTGCCAGCAGTTACACATCTTCGGCTGAGCAGTTCTTC	CASSYTSSAEQFF
-	few	TRBV7-8	TRBJ1-1	TGTGCCAGCAGCTTAGCGTACAGGGTGAACACTGAAGCTTTCTTT	CASSLAYRVNTEAFF
TRBD1	-	TRBV15	TRBJ1-1	TGTGCCACCAGCAGACAGGGGGCGGACACTGAAGCTTTCTTT	CATSRQGADTEAFF
TRBD2	few	TRBV7-6	TRBJ2-1	TGTGCCAGCAGCCCTTTGCCCCCCCGGACTAGCGGGTATTCCCGCAGGTCCTACAATGAGCAGTTCTTC	CASSPLPPRTSGYSRRSYNEQFF
-	few	TRBV6-2/TRBV6-3	TRBJ2-3	TGTGCCAGCAGTTACGATGTGGGGACAGATACGCAGTATTTT	CASSYDVGTDTQYF
-	-	TRBV5-4	TRBJ1-1	TGTGCCAGCAGCTTTAAGATTTTCGGTGAAGCTTTCTTT	CASSFKIFGEAFF
TRBD2	few	TRBV12-3/TRBV12-4	TRBJ2-3	TGTGCCACCAGCGGGGGTGGGATCGATACGCAGTATTTT	CATSGGGIDTQYF
-	-	TRBV5-1	TRBJ2-3	TGCGCCAGCAGGCTAGCGAGGGCCGAGGCGCAGTATTTT	CASRLARAEAQYF
-	-	TRBV5-1	TRBJ1-2	TGCGCCAGCAGCTGGGGCCTCAACGAGGGCTACACCTTC	CASSWGLNEGYTF
TRBD1	-	TRBV6-9	TRBJ1-1	TGTGCCAGCAGTACCGGAGGGGGCGGGAGCACTGAAGCTTTCTTT	CASSTGGGGSTEAFF
-	-	TRBV29-1	TRBJ1-2	TGCAGCGGGTCGGGGATCTATGGCTACACCTTC	CSGSGIYGYTF
TRBD1	-	TRBV18	TRBJ1-1	TGTGCCAGCTCACGAGGGACAGGCATGAACACTGAAGCTTTCTTT	CASSRGTGMNTEAFF
TRBD1	few	TRBV5-1	TRBJ2-7	TGCGCCAGCAGCTTGTCCGGACAGGAAGGCTACGAGCAGTACTTC	CASSLSGQEGYEQYF
TRBD1	-	TRBV6-5	TRBJ2-7	TGTGCCAGCAGTTATGGACAGGGCTCCTACGAGCAGTACTTC	CASSYGQGSYEQYF
TRBD2	few	TRBV29-1	TRBJ2-1	TGCAGCGTTGTTTCGGGACTAGATGTTAAAGAGCAGTTCTTC	CSVVSGLDVKEQFF
TRBD2	-	TRBV7-9	TRBJ2-3	TGTGCCAGCAGCTCGTCCCTCGAGGGGAGGGGCACAGATACGCAGTATTTT	CASSSSLEGRGTDTQYF
-	-	TRBV27	TRBJ1-3	TGTGCCAGCAGTCCCATTGGCTCTGGAAACACCATATATTTT	CASSPIGSGNTIYF
TRBD2	-	TRBV5-1	TRBJ2-7	TGCGCCAGCAGCTTGTGGTCCCAAGCGGGAGCAGCCTACGAGCAGTACTTC	CASSLWSQAGAAYEQYF
-	few	TRBV18	TRBJ1-4	TGTGCCAGCTCACCACTTCGTCAGGGCCAAACCAATGAAAAACTGTTTTTT	CASSPLRQGQTNEKLFF
-	-	TRBV7-9	TRBJ1-1	TGTGCCAGCAGCCCCGGGGGTTCTAACACTGAAGCTTTCTTT	CASSPGGSNTEAFF
-	-	TRBV10-3	TRBJ2-3	TGTGCCATCAGTGAGCGGAGCTACACAGATACGCAGTATTTT	CAISERSYTDTQYF
-	-	TRBV7-9	TRBJ2-7	TGTGCCAGCAGCTCACAGGACCGTCTATACGAGCAGTACTTC	CASSSQDRLYEQYF
TRBD1	many	TRBV27	TRBJ2-7	TGTGCCAGCAGACAAGCCCAGGGGGCGCGGCTGTACTTC	CASRQAQGARLYF
-	many	TRBV5-1	TRBJ2-7	TGCGCCAGCAGCTTTGCGGGACAGAAATACGAGCAGTACTTC	CASSFAGQKYEQYF
TRBD1	once	TRBV20-1	TRBJ2-7	TGCAGTGCTAAGAAGGACAGGGGCGAGCAGTACTTC	CSAKKDRGEQYF
-	few	TRBV6-1	TRBJ2-7	TGTGCCAGCAGCGAAATAGCCTACGAGCAGTACTTC	CASSEIAYEQYF
-	many	TRBV12-3/TRBV12-4	TRBJ2-1	TGTGCCAGCAGTAACATGCGGGATAGCTCCTACAATGAGCAGTTCTTC	CASSNMRDSSYNEQFF
TRBD1	few	TRBV2	TRBJ2-2	TGTGCCAGCAGCCGACAGGGGGCCACCGGGGAGCTGTTTTTT	CASSRQGATGELFF
TRBD2	-	TRBV7-9	TRBJ2-1	TGTGCCAGCAGGTTTACTAGCGGGGGGGTTAATGAGCAGTTCTTC	CASRFTSGGVNEQFF
TRBD2	few	TRBV24-1	TRBJ2-3	TGTGCCACCAGTGAAGCGGGAGGGCCCACAGATACGCAGTATTTT	CATSEAGGPTDTQYF
-	few	TRBV18	TRBJ1-1	TGTGCCAGCTCACCACGACAGGATAACACTGAAGCTTTCTTT	CASSPRQDNTEAFF
-	-	TRBV7-6	TRBJ2-3	TGTGCCAGCAGTCTCGACAGCACATGGCCAGATACGCAGTATTTT	CASSLDSTWPDTQYF
TRBD1	-	TRBV24-1	TRBJ1-2	TGTGCCACCAGTGATCCAACAGGGGACTATGGCTACACCTTC	CATSDPTGDYGYTF
TRBD2	-	TRBV10-3	TRBJ2-5	TGTGCCATCAGTGAGGCTAGCGGGAGAGGAGAGACCCAGTACTTC	CAISEASGRGETQYF
TRBD2	few	TRBV6-1	TRBJ2-3	TGTGCCAGCAGCCCACTAGCGGCCACAGATACGCAGTATTTT	CASSPLAATDTQYF
TRBD1	-	TRBV4-1	TRBJ2-1	TGCGCCAGCAGCCAAGATGGGCAGGGGGCGTACAATGAGCAGTTCTTC	CASSQDGQGAYNEQFF
TRBD1	-	TRBV14	TRBJ2-1	TGTGCCAGCAGCCAAGCCGGGACAGTGCAGTTCTTC	CASSQAGTVQFF
-	few	TRBV6-1	TRBJ2-2	TGTGCCAGCAGTGAACTAGGGAATCTCGGGGAGCTGTTTTTT	CASSELGNLGELFF
-	few	TRBV24-1	TRBJ2-2	TGTGCCACCAGTGAACCTATTGACACCGGGGAGCTGTTTTTT	CATSEPIDTGELFF
TRBD1	few	TRBV9	TRBJ2-1	TGTGCCAGCAGCCCCGTTTTGGGACAGGGGGCGTGGTTCGGCTACTACAATGAGCAGTTCTTC	CASSPVLGQGAWFGYYNEQFF
-	-	TRBV12-3/TRBV12-4	TRBJ1-1	TGTGCCAGCAGCCCCAGGCGGGCAGGGATGAACACTGAAGCTTTCTTT	CASSPRRAGMNTEAFF
TRBD1	-	TRBV7-8	TRBJ1-1	TGTGCCAGCAGCTTGGGCAGGGGGCGTGTGAACACTGAAGCTTTCTTT	CASSLGRGRVNTEAFF